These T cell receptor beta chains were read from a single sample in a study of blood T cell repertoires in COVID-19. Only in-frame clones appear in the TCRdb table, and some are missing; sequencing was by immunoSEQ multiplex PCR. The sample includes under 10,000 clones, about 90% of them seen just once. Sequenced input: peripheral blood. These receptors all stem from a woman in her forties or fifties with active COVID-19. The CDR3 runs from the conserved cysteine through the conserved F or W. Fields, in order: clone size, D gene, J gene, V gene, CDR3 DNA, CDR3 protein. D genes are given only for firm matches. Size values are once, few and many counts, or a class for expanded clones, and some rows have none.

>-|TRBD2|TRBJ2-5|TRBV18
TGTGCCAGCTCACAATTTAGCGGGAGGCTTCAAGAGACCCAGTACTTC
CASSQFSGRLQETQYF
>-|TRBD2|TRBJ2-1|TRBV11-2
TGTGCCAGCACCCCCCTAGCGGACGCCCACAATGAGCAGTTCTTC
CASTPLADAHNEQFF
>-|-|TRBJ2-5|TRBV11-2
TGTGCCAGCAGCCAAGACAGGGTTGGGGGGGAGACCCAGTACTTC
CASSQDRVGGETQYF
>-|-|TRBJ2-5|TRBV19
TGTGCCAGTAGTCCCCCCGGGAAGACCCAGTACTTC
CASSPPGKTQYF
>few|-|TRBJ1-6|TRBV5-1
TGCGCCAGCAGCTTGAGGGGCCTAAATTCACCCCTCCACTTT
CASSLRGLNSPLHF
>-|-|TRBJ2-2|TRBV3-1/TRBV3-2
TGTGCCAGCAGCATCATTCTGAGTCTATCGAACACCGGGGAGCTGTTTTTT
CASSIILSLSNTGELFF
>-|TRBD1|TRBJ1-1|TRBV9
TGTGCCAGCAGCGGAGGGGGCATGGGAACTGAAGCTTTCTTT
CASSGGGMGTEAFF
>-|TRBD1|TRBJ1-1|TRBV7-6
TGTGCCAGCAGCTCCCTTATTCGACAGGGAAGGAACACTGAAGCTTTCTTT
CASSSLIRQGRNTEAFF
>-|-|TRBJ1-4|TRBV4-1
TGCGCCAGCAGCCAAGAAAGGAGGACTCGGGCTAATGAAAAACTGTTTTTT
CASSQERRTRANEKLFF
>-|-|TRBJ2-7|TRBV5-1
TGCGCCAGCAGCAACGAGGGGGTCTACGAGCAGTACTTC
CASSNEGVYEQYF
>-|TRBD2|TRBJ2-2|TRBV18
TGTGCCAGCTCACCGAATCGGGAGGCCACCGGGGAGCTGTTTTTT
CASSPNREATGELFF
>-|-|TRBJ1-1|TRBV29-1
TGCAGCGTACCCGGGACACTGATAACTGAAGCTTTCTTT
CSVPGTLITEAFF
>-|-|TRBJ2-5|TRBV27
TGTGCCAGCAGTTTCGGCCTAGATCAGACCCAGTACTTC
CASSFGLDQTQYF
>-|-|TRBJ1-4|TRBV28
TGTGCCAGCAGTTTTGGAAGGGGGAGCGAAAAACTGTTTTTT
CASSFGRGSEKLFF
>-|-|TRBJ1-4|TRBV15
TGTGCCACCAGCAGAGGAGCCCCTAATGAGAAACTGTTTTTT
CATSRGAPNEKLFF
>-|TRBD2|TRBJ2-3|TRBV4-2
TGTGCCAGCAGCCAAGATTCGATAGCGGGCTATAAAACAGATACGCAGTATTTT
CASSQDSIAGYKTDTQYF
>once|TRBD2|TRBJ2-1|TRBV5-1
TGCGCCAGCAGCTTGGTGGGACTAGCGGAACGAAGCAATGAGCAGTTCTTC
CASSLVGLAERSNEQFF
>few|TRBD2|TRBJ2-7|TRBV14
TGTGCCAGCAGCCGAGGGACTACCTACGAGCAGTACTTC
CASSRGTTYEQYF
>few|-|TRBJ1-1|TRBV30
TGTGCCTGTCGTCCGAGGACTGAAGCTTTCTTT
CACRPRTEAFF
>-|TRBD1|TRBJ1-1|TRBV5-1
TGCGCCAGCAGCCCGGACAGGCTGAACACTGAAGCTTTCTTT
CASSPDRLNTEAFF
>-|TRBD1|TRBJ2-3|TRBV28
TGTGCCAGCAGTCACAGGACAGGGGGGGCAGGGGGAACGCAGTATTTT
CASSHRTGGAGGTQYF
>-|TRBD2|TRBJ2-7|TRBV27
TGTGCCAGCAGTTTAATAGCGGGAGCTACCTACGAGCAGTACTTC
CASSLIAGATYEQYF
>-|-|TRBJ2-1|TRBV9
TGTGCCAGCAGCGCCACGGAGCGGGTTAACAATGAGCAGTTCTTC
CASSATERVNNEQFF
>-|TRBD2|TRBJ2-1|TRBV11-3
TGTGCCAGCAGCCAGAGGACTAGCGGGACCAATGAGCAGTTCTTC
CASSQRTSGTNEQFF
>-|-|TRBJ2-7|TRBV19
TGTGCCAGTAGTTTTGGCGGGACTTCCTACGAGCAGTACTTC
CASSFGGTSYEQYF
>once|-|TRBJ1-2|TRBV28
TGTGCCAGCAGTCTCCCCCACGGGGACTATGGCTACACCTTC
CASSLPHGDYGYTF
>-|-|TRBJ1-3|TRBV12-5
-
CASGFGEGNTIYF
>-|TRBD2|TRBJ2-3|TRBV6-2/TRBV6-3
TGTGCCAGCAGTTACCCAGCCAGCGGGATCGCAGATACGCAGTATTTT
CASSYPASGIADTQYF
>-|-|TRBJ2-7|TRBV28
TGTGCCACCTACATGGGGGGGCTCCATACAGACTTCTCCTACGAGCAGTACTTC
CATYMGGLHTDFSYEQYF
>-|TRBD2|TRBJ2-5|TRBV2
TGTGCCGGCGGACTAGCCGGAGAGACCCAGTACTTC
CAGGLAGETQYF
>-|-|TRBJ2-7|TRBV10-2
TGCGCCAGCAGTGATGGCCGGCGGGATAGCCACGAGCAGTACTTC
CASSDGRRDSHEQYF
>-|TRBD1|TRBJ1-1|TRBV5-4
TGTGCCAGCAGCCCGGACAGGAGCACTGAAGCTTTCTTT
CASSPDRSTEAFF
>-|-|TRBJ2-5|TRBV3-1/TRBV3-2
TGTGCCAGCAGCCAAGCCCCGGACAGCCAAGAGACCCAGTACTTC
CASSQAPDSQETQYF
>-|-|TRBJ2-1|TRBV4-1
TGCGCCAGCAGCCCCACAGTGATAGCGGAACTCTACAATGAGCAGTTCTTC
CASSPTVIAELYNEQFF
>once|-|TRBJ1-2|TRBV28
TGTGCCAGCAGTCTCCCTCACTCTAACTATGGCTACACCTTC
CASSLPHSNYGYTF
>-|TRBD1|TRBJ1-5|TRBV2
TGTGCCAGCACCGACAGGGGCAATCAGCCCCAGCATTTT
CASTDRGNQPQHF
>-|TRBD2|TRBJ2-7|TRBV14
TGTGCCAGCAGCCCCGGGACTACCTACGAGCAGTACTTC
CASSPGTTYEQYF
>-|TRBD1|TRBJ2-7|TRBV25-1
TGTGCCACCCAGGGACAGTCTGTCCACGAGCAGTACTTC
CATQGQSVHEQYF
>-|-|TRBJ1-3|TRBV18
TGTGCCAGCTCACCGGCCGGACACAGCTCTGGAAACACCATATATTTT
CASSPAGHSSGNTIYF
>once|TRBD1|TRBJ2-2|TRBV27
TGTGCCAGCACCGGGACAGGGGGATACACCGGGGAGCTGTTTTTT
CASTGTGGYTGELFF
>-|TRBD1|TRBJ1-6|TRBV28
TGTGCCAGCAGTCCGACAGGGGAAAATTCACCCCTCCACTTT
CASSPTGENSPLHF
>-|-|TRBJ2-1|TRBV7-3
TGTGCCAGCAGCTTAACGCAGGATAACAATGAGCAGTTCTTC
CASSLTQDNNEQFF
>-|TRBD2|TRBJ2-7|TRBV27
TGTGCCAGCAGTTGGGGGAGGGCCTACGAGCAGTACTTC
CASSWGRAYEQYF
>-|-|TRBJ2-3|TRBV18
TGTGCCAGCTCACCCCCGAGCACAGATACGCAGTATTTT
CASSPPSTDTQYF
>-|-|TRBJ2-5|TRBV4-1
TGCGCCAGCAGCCAAGAAGCCGGGGGCCAAGAGACCCAGTACTTC
CASSQEAGGQETQYF
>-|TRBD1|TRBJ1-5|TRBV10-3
TGTGCCATCAGTGAGTCGGGACAGATGAATCAGCCCCAGCATTTT
CAISESGQMNQPQHF
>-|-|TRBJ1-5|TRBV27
TGTGCCAGCAGTTTAGGCAGGGGAAGCAATCAGCCCCAGCATTTT
CASSLGRGSNQPQHF
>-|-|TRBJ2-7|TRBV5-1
TGCGCCAGCAGCTATCAGGGTAACGACGAGCAGTACTTC
CASSYQGNDEQYF
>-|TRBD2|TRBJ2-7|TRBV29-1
TGCAGCGTTGAACTCCCCATGGGGGGAGGGATCTACTACGAGCAGTACTTC
CSVELPMGGGIYYEQYF
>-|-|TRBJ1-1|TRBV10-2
TGCGCCAGCAGGCCCGACTTATTCATGAACACTGAAGCTTTCTTT
CASRPDLFMNTEAFF
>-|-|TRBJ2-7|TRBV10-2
TGCGCCAGCAGTGCGAATGGCCCCTACGAGCAGTACTTC
CASSANGPYEQYF